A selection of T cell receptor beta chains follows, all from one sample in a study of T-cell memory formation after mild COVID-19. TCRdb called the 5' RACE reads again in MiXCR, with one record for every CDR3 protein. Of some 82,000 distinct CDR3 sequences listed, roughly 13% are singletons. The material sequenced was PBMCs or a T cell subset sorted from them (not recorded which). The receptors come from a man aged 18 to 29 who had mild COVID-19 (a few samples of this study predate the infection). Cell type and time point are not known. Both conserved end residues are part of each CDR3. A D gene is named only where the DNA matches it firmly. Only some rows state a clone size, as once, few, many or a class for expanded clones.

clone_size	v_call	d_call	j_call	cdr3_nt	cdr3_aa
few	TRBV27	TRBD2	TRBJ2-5	TGTGCCAGCAGTTTCGGAACTAGCGGGAGAGAGACCCAGTACTTC	CASSFGTSGRETQYF
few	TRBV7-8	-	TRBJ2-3	TGTGCCAGCAGCTTAGGGGGGATCGGGGGGTATTTT	CASSLGGIGGYF
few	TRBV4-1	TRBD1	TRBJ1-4	TGCGCCAGCAGCCAAGCTACACAGGGGAAACTGTTTTTT	CASSQATQGKLFF
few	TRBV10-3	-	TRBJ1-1	TGTGCCATCAGTGAGTCGAAGACCCCTCGCACTGAAGCTTTCTTT	CAISESKTPRTEAFF
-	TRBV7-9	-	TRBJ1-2	TGTGCCAGCAGCTCAGGGGCTGGCTACACCTTC	CASSSGAGYTF
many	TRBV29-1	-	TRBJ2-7	TGCAGCGTTTATGGACAGCCGTCCTACGAGCAGTACTTC	CSVYGQPSYEQYF
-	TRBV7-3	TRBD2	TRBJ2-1	TGTGCCAGCAGTTTCAGAGCGGGGGGGCGTCTGAATGAGCAGTTCTTC	CASSFRAGGRLNEQFF
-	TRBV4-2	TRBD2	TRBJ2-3	TGTGCCAGCAGCCAAGAAGTTCCGGGGGGAGCCACAGATACGCAGTATTTT	CASSQEVPGGATDTQYF
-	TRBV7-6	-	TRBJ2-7	TGTGCCAGCAGCTTAGCGAGGGGGGGCAGGTACGAGCAGTACTTC	CASSLARGGRYEQYF
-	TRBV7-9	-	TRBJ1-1	TGTGCCAGCAGCCCGGACAGCCCCTGGAACACTGAAGCTTTCTTT	CASSPDSPWNTEAFF
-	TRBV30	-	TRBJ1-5	TGTGCCTGGAGTGACTTTCTTGATCAGCCCCAGCATTTT	CAWSDFLDQPQHF
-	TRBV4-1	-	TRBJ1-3	TGCGCCAGCAGCCAAGATTTCGCGGCCATATATTTT	CASSQDFAAIYF
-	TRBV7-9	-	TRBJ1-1	TGTGCCAGCAGCTCGGGGTTTAGGGCTTTCTTT	CASSSGFRAFF
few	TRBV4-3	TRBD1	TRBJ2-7	TGCGCCAGCAGCCAAGCCCCCGGGACAGTTAACGAGCAGTACTTC	CASSQAPGTVNEQYF
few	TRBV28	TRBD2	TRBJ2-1	TGTGCCAGCAGTTTCCCTGAACTAGCGGGGTATACCATGAATGAGCAGTTCTTC	CASSFPELAGYTMNEQFF
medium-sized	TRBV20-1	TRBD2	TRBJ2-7	TGCAGTGCTTCGACTAGCGGGGGGGCCGGTTTTAACGAGCAGTACTTC	CSASTSGGAGFNEQYF
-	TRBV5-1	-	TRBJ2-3	TGCGCCAGCGCTTCGGGGAGAGTCGGAAGCACAGATACGCAGTATTTT	CASASGRVGSTDTQYF
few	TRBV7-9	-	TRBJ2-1	TGTGCCAGCAGCTTTAGAGGGAAGCAGTTCTTC	CASSFRGKQFF
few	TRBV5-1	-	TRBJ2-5	TGCGCCAGCAGCTTCACTACGGGACGTAGTAAAGAGACCCAGTACTTC	CASSFTTGRSKETQYF
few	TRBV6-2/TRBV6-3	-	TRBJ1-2	TGTGCCAGCAGTTACTCCAGCTATGGCTACACCTTC	CASSYSSYGYTF
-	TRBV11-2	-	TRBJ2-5	TGTGCCAGCAGCTCCCCACTAAATCGGGACTGGTGGACCCAGTACTTC	CASSSPLNRDWWTQYF
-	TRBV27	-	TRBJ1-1	TGTGCCAGCGGTAGGGGCCACACTGAAGCTTTCTTT	CASGRGHTEAFF
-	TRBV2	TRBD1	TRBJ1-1	TGTGCCAGCACATTCGGACAGGTTAACACTGAAGCTTTCTTT	CASTFGQVNTEAFF
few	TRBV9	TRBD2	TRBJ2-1	TGTGCCAGCAGGAGCGGGGCCGATGAGCAGTTCTTC	CASRSGADEQFF
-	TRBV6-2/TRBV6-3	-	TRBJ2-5	TGTGCCAGCAGTCCCCCGTACCAAGAGACCCAGTACTTC	CASSPPYQETQYF
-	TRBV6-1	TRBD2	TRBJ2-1	TGTGCCAGTGAGCGGGGGGGACGGGGCAATGAGCAGTTCTTC	CASERGGRGNEQFF
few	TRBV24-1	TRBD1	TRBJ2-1	TGTGCCACCAGTGCCCTGGACAGGGGAATCGGGAATGAGCAGTTCTTC	CATSALDRGIGNEQFF
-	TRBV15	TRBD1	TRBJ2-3	TGTGCCACCAGCAGAGAGAGAGGACAGGGGGCAGATACGCAGTATTTT	CATSRERGQGADTQYF
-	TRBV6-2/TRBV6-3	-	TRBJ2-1	TGTGCCAGCAGCCGACTATCAATAGGAGATGAGCAGTTCTTC	CASSRLSIGDEQFF
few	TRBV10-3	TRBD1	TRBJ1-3	TGTGCCATCAGCCCCGGGACAGGGCAAGGAAACACCATATATTTT	CAISPGTGQGNTIYF
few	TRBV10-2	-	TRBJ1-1	TGCGCCAGCAGTGAGTCCGGCAGGATGAACACTGAAGCTTTCTTT	CASSESGRMNTEAFF
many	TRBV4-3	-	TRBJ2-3	TGCGCCAGCAGCCATCGCCCGGGGTTCTCCACAGATACGCAGTATTTT	CASSHRPGFSTDTQYF
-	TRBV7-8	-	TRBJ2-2	TGTGCCAGCAGCTCGAGACAGGCCGCGAACACCGGGGAGCTGTTTTTT	CASSSRQAANTGELFF
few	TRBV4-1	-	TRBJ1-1	TGCGCCAGCAGCCAAGAAAGGGCAGAAACTGAAGCTTTCTTT	CASSQERAETEAFF
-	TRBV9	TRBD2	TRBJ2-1	TGTGCCAGCAGCGGACCGACTAGCGGGGCATCGGAGCAGTTCTTC	CASSGPTSGASEQFF
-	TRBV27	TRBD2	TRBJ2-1	TGTGCCAGCAGTTTGGGCGGGGGGGCCTACAATGAGCAGTTCTTC	CASSLGGGAYNEQFF
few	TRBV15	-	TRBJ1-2	TGTGCCACCAGCAAGGCAGGGTCTGATGGCTACACCTTC	CATSKAGSDGYTF
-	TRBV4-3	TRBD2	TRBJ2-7	TGCGCCAGCAGCCCCGGTCGTGGGGGGGACTCCGAGCAGTACTTC	CASSPGRGGDSEQYF
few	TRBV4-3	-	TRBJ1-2	TGCGCCAGCAGCCAAGTGAGGGGAAGTAGTGGCTACACCTTC	CASSQVRGSSGYTF
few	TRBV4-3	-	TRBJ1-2	TGCGCCAGCAGCCAAGTATTTTCCGCCGACTATGGCTACACCTTC	CASSQVFSADYGYTF
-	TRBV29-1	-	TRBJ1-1	TGCAGCCATGGGGGCACTGAAGCTTTCTTT	CSHGGTEAFF
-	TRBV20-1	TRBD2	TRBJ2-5	TGCAGTGCCCCCCTAGCGGGAGAGACCCAGTACTTC	CSAPLAGETQYF
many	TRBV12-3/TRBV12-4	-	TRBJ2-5	TGTGCCAGCAGTTCCCGCCGTGGCAGTGGGATCCAAGAGACCCAGTACTTC	CASSSRRGSGIQETQYF
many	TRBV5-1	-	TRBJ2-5	TGCGCCAGCAGTTTAACGACCTCAGGGGACGAGACCCAGTACTTC	CASSLTTSGDETQYF
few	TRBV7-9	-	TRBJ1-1	TGTGCCAGCAGCTCAGGACAGCTTGAAGCTTTCTTT	CASSSGQLEAFF
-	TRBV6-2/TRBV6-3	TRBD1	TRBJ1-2	TGTGCCGCCGGGGGACAGCAGTCGGGCGGCTACACCTTC	CAAGGQQSGGYTF
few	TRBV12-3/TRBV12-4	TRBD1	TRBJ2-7	TGTGCCAGCAGCGATTCCAGGGGGCGCTACGAGCAGTACTTC	CASSDSRGRYEQYF
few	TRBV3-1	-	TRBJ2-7	TGTGCCAGCAGCCAAGTTAGTCGGTCTAGTACTACCTACGAGCAGTACTTC	CASSQVSRSSTTYEQYF
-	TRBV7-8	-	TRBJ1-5	TGTGCCAGCAAAGAAGAAGCCGGGACAACTAGCAATCAGCCCCAGCATTTT	CASKEEAGTTSNQPQHF
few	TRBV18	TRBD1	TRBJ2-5	TGTGCCAGCTCACCACTGGACAGGGCTGAGACCCAGTACTTC	CASSPLDRAETQYF
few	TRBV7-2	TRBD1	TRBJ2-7	TGTGCCAGCAGCACCGGGACAGGGAGCTACGAGCAGTACTTC	CASSTGTGSYEQYF
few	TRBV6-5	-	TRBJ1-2	TGTGCCAGCAGTTACTCGACGTCCTGGCGAGGCTACACCTTC	CASSYSTSWRGYTF
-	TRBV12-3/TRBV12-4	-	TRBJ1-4	TGTGCCAGCAGTTTGCTCGGTGAAAAACTGTTTTTT	CASSLLGEKLFF
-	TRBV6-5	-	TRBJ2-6	TGTGCCAGCACCCGCTCTGGGGCCAACGTCCTGACTTTC	CASTRSGANVLTF
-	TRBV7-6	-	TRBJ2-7	TGTGCCAGCAGCTCGGGGGAGGCCTACGAGCAGTACTTC	CASSSGEAYEQYF
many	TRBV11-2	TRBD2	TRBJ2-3	TGTGCCAGCAGCTCTCTCGGGGGGGCCGGAGATACGCAGTATTTT	CASSSLGGAGDTQYF
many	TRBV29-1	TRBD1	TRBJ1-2	TGCAGCGCCAGGACAGGAATTAACTATGGCTACACCTTC	CSARTGINYGYTF
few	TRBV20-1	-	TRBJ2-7	TGCAGTGCTAGAATTGGGGTACGGGACGAGCAGTACTTC	CSARIGVRDEQYF